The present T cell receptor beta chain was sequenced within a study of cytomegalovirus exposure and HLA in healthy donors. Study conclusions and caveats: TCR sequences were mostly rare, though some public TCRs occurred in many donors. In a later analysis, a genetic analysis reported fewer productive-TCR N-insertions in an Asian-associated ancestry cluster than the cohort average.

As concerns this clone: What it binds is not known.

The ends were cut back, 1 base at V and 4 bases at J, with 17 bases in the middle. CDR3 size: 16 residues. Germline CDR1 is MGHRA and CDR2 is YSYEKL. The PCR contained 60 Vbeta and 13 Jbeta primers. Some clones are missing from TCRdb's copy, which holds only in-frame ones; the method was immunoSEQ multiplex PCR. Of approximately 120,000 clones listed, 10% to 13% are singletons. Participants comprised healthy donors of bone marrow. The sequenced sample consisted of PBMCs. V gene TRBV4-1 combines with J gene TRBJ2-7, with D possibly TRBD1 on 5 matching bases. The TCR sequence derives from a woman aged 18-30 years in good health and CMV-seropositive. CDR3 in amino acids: CASSQAQGLRSYEQYF. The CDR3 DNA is TGCGCCAGCAGCCAAGCCCAGGGCCTACGATCTTACGAGCAGTACTTC.